A selection of T cell receptor beta chains follows, all from one sample in a study of blood T cell repertoires in COVID-19. Measured with immunoSEQ multiplex PCR; TCRdb has only the in-frame clones, and not every one. The table shows about 270,000 clones, with approximately 90% occurring only once. The source material was PBMCs or T cells enriched from blood (not recorded which). The origin of the receptors is a woman in her 40s with acute COVID-19. Each CDR3 is given with its conserved first and last residue. The D gene is left open where the match is weak. Size values are once, few and many counts, or a class for expanded clones, and some rows have none.

.	TRBV29-1	TRBJ2-7	TRBD2	CSAVGTSYSYEQYF	TGCAGCGCTGTGGGGACTAGCTATTCCTACGAGCAGTACTTC
.	TRBV28	TRBJ2-4	.	CASSDLTVVAKNIQYF	TGTGCCAGCAGCGATCTGACAGTGGTAGCCAAAAACATTCAGTACTTC
.	TRBV4-1	TRBJ2-7	.	CASSHTTGSHEQYF	TGCGCCAGCAGCCACACAACAGGGTCCCACGAGCAGTACTTC
.	TRBV6-6	TRBJ2-5	TRBD2	CASSYQRGGGETQYF	TGTGCCAGCAGTTATCAGCGGGGAGGAGGGGAGACCCAGTACTTC
.	TRBV4-3	TRBJ1-2	.	CASSQESSGSYGYTF	TGCGCCAGCAGCCAAGAAAGTTCAGGATCCTATGGCTACACCTTC
few	TRBV7-6	TRBJ1-2	.	CASSRTENYGYTF	TGTGCCAGCAGCCGGACAGAAAACTATGGCTACACCTTC
once	TRBV2	TRBJ2-5	TRBD2	CASSVWEGRETQYF	TGTGCCAGCAGTGTATGGGAGGGCAGAGAGACCCAGTACTTC
.	TRBV25-1	TRBJ2-4	.	CASSEYLTAGSIQYF	TGTGCCAGCAGTGAATATTTGACAGCCGGGAGCATTCAGTACTTC
.	TRBV4-1	TRBJ2-1	TRBD2	CASSQVGLAGGPSFYNEQFF	TGCGCCAGCAGCCAAGTGGGACTAGCGGGGGGGCCTTCCTTCTACAATGAGCAGTTCTTC
.	TRBV3-1/TRBV3-2	TRBJ2-2	TRBD2	CASSQRTSGGTGELFF	TGTGCCAGCAGCCAAAGGACTAGCGGGGGGACCGGGGAGCTGTTTTTT
.	TRBV7-2	TRBJ2-2	TRBD2	CASTVTSGGAIGELFF	TGTGCCAGCACCGTAACTAGCGGGGGGGCGATCGGGGAGCTGTTTTTT
.	TRBV5-1	TRBJ2-7	.	CASSVLSSYEQYF	TGCGCCAGCAGTGTTCTGAGCTCCTACGAGCAGTACTTC
.	TRBV7-2	TRBJ2-5	.	CASSARLGAETQYF	TGTGCCAGCAGCGCCAGATTGGGGGCTGAGACCCAGTACTTC
.	TRBV3-1/TRBV3-2	TRBJ2-5	TRBD2	CASSQDLMGDRGGVVGETQYF	TGTGCCAGCAGCCAAGACCTGATGGGGGATCGCGGGGGAGTTGTTGGAGAGACCCAGTACTTC
.	TRBV4-1	TRBJ2-7	.	CASSQAVGGNPYEQYF	TGCGCCAGCAGCCAAGCCGTTGGAGGAAACCCCTACGAGCAGTACTTC
.	TRBV9	TRBJ2-1	.	CASSVGLGGSSSYNEQFF	TGTGCCAGCAGCGTAGGTTTGGGGGGATCGTCCTCCTACAATGAGCAGTTCTTC
.	TRBV24-1	TRBJ2-3	.	CATSDPRPGTDTQYF	TGTGCCACCAGTGACCCCCGCCCGGGCACAGATACGCAGTATTTT
.	TRBV5-5	TRBJ2-1	TRBD1	CASRGQGAGEQFF	TGTGCCAGCAGGGGACAGGGGGCGGGTGAGCAGTTCTTC
.	TRBV2	TRBJ1-2	.	CAFRLLEGYGYTF	TGTGCCTTTCGCCTCTTGGAGGGCTATGGCTACACCTTC
.	TRBV18	TRBJ2-1	.	CASSPNFNEQFF	TGTGCCAGCTCACCAAACTTTAATGAGCAGTTCTTC
.	TRBV7-9	TRBJ1-1	TRBD1	CASSLTGTNTEAFF	TGTGCCAGCAGCCTGACAGGGACCAACACTGAAGCTTTCTTT
once	TRBV2	TRBJ2-3	TRBD2	CASSIRTSGRELGTDTQYF	TGTGCCAGCAGTATTCGGACTAGCGGGAGAGAATTAGGCACAGATACGCAGTATTTT
.	TRBV3-1/TRBV3-2	TRBJ2-7	.	CASSQRRSQLGSSLIYEQYF	TGTGCCAGCAGCCAACGAAGATCCCAACTGGGGTCTAGCTTGATCTACGAGCAGTACTTC
.	TRBV5-1	TRBJ1-6	TRBD1	CASSLGQGNSPLHF	TGCGCCAGCAGCTTGGGACAGGGAAATTCACCCCTCCACTTT
.	TRBV2	TRBJ2-5	TRBD1	CASSPHRGNHQETQYF	TGTGCCAGCAGTCCACACAGGGGTAATCACCAAGAGACCCAGTACTTC
.	TRBV12-3/TRBV12-4	TRBJ1-1	.	CASSARQYTEAFF	TGTGCCAGCAGTGCAAGACAGTACACTGAAGCTTTCTTT
.	TRBV7-8	TRBJ2-7	TRBD2	CASTQLAGERGEQYF	TGTGCCAGCACGCAACTGGCGGGAGAAAGAGGCGAGCAGTACTTC
.	TRBV2	TRBJ2-7	TRBD1	CASSRTGVFGAGYEQYF	TGTGCCAGCAGTCGGACAGGGGTTTTTGGGGCTGGCTACGAGCAGTACTTC
.	TRBV30	TRBJ2-2	.	CAWETSGENTGELFF	TGTGCCTGGGAAACTTCAGGGGAGAACACCGGGGAGCTGTTTTTT
.	TRBV11-3	TRBJ1-6	TRBD1	CASSLARPGQKNSPLHF	TGTGCCAGCAGCTTAGCGAGGCCGGGACAGAAAAATTCACCCCTCCACTTT
once	TRBV7-2	TRBJ2-7	TRBD2	CASSSVGLAGEGDYEQYF	TGTGCCAGCAGCTCGGTCGGACTAGCGGGAGAGGGGGATTACGAGCAGTACTTC
few	TRBV4-2	TRBJ2-5	TRBD2	CASSQDLASGGKETQYF	TGTGCCAGCAGCCAAGATCTGGCTAGCGGGGGGAAAGAGACCCAGTACTTC
.	TRBV7-2	TRBJ1-4	TRBD1	CASSARDREIEKLFF	TGTGCCAGCAGCGCAAGGGACAGGGAAATTGAAAAACTGTTTTTT
.	TRBV12-3/TRBV12-4	TRBJ1-6	.	CASSLTENSPLHF	TGTGCCAGCAGTTTAACAGAGAATTCACCCCTCCACTTT
.	TRBV19	TRBJ2-1	TRBD2	CASSIGTSGSHEQFF	TGTGCCAGTAGTATTGGGACTAGCGGGAGTCATGAGCAGTTCTTC
.	TRBV27	TRBJ2-7	TRBD2	CASSLGGGGTYEQYF	TGTGCCAGCAGTTTAGGGGGCGGGGGGACCTACGAGCAGTACTTC
.	TRBV27	TRBJ1-2	.	CASAPQDSQYYGYTF	TGTGCCAGCGCCCCCCAGGACAGTCAATACTATGGCTACACCTTC
.	TRBV5-1	TRBJ2-3	TRBD2	CASSSGTSGTDTQYF	TGCGCCAGCAGCTCCGGGACTAGCGGAACAGATACGCAGTATTTT
.	TRBV7-9	TRBJ2-7	TRBD2	CASSSRTSGVSYEQYF	TGTGCCAGCAGCTCCAGGACTAGCGGAGTCTCCTACGAGCAGTACTTC
.	TRBV27	TRBJ2-7	TRBD2	CASSLYGTSARSYEQYF	TGTGCCAGCAGTTTATATGGGACTAGCGCGAGATCCTACGAGCAGTACTTC
.	TRBV19	TRBJ2-2	TRBD1	CASSGDSRTGELFF	TGTGCCAGTAGTGGGGACAGCCGGACCGGGGAGCTGTTTTTT
.	TRBV6-5	TRBJ2-7	TRBD2	CASREREGSYEQYF	TGTGCCAGCAGGGAGCGGGAGGGCTCCTACGAGCAGTACTTC
once	TRBV11-2	TRBJ2-1	TRBD2	CASSRLAGDSYNEQFF	TGTGCCAGCAGCCGTCTAGCGGGAGATTCCTACAATGAGCAGTTCTTC
.	TRBV6-5	TRBJ2-1	TRBD2	CASTLAGGNNEQFF	TGTGCCAGCACTTTAGCGGGGGGAAACAATGAGCAGTTCTTC
.	TRBV19	TRBJ2-7	TRBD1	CASSIPGQGSYEQYF	TGTGCCAGTAGTATCCCTGGACAGGGATCCTACGAGCAGTACTTC
.	TRBV11-2	TRBJ1-5	.	CASSSGNQPQHF	TGTGCCAGCAGCTCAGGCAATCAGCCCCAGCATTTT
.	TRBV7-9	TRBJ2-5	TRBD1	CASSARGQETQYF	TGTGCCAGCAGCGCCAGGGGGCAAGAGACCCAGTACTTC
few	TRBV6-6	TRBJ1-1	.	CASSYSETAYTEAFF	TGTGCCAGCAGTTACTCCGAGACAGCCTACACTGAAGCTTTCTTT
.	TRBV5-4	TRBJ2-7	.	CASSFRYEAGSYEQYF	TGTGCCAGCAGCTTTCGGTACGAGGCGGGCTCCTACGAGCAGTACTTC